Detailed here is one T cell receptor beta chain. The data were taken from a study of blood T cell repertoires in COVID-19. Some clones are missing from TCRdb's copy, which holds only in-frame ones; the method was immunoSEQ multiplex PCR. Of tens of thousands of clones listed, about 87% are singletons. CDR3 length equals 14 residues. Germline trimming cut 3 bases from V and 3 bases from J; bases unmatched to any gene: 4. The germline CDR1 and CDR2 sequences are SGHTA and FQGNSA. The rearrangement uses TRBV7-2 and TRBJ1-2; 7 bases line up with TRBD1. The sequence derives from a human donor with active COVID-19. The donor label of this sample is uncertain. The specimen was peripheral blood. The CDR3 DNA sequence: TGTGCCAGCAGCTTCCTCGGGACAGACTATGGCTACACCTTC. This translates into CASSFLGTDYGYTF.